The 27 T cell receptor beta chains given below trace back to one sample, sequenced in a study of Graves' ophthalmopathy and Graves' hyperthyroidism. TCR beta CDR3 amplification used RNA transcripts. The authors performed first-round RT-PCR with HTBI primers and then a second-round multiplex PCR. TCRdb called the multiplex PCR reads again in MiXCR, with one record for every CDR3 protein. In the table there are approximately 380,000 distinct CDR3 sequences, approximately 21% of which are singletons. Sequencing was performed on peripheral blood. These receptors originate from a woman aged 18-29 years with stable Graves' hyperthyroidism.

This clonotype was observed many times. The rearrangement links TRBV20-1 to TRBJ2-5; maybe TRBD2 (5 bases). This CDR3 contains 17 residues. Per the germline V gene, CDR1 is DFQATT and CDR2 is SNEGSKA (reference sequence). The ends were cut back, 1 base at V and 8 bases at J, with 26 bases in the middle. In DNA form, the CDR3 reads TGCAGTGCTAGAGTACCTGCCAGAGTCCAGCCACGGGATACCCAGTACTTC. This sequence encodes CSARVPARVQPRDTQYF.

This clonotype was detected ten times or more. The chain recombines TRBV27 with TRBJ2-7, with 8 bases that match TRBD1. CDR1 is MNHEY and CDR2 is SMNVEV in the germline V gene (reference sequence). V shed 3 bases and J 3 bases; nucleotides not matched to a gene: 13. This CDR3 is 17 amino acids long. In DNA, the CDR3 is TGTGCCAGCAGTTTTCGCTACGCCGTGGACAGGGACTACGAGCAGTACTTC. This translates into CASSFRYAVDRDYEQYF.

This clonotype was detected only a few times. V usage is TRBV12-3 or TRBV12-4 and J usage is TRBJ2-1; possible D gene TRBD1, 6 bases. This CDR3 region has 15 residues. V lost 1 base to trimming and J lost 5 bases, with 12 bases between them. This CDR3 is CASSLGPGHHNEQFF. The CDR3 DNA follows: TGTGCCAGCAGTTTAGGTCCGGGACACCACAATGAGCAGTTCTTC.

The rearrangement joins TRBV12-3 or TRBV12-4 to TRBJ1-1; 8 nucleotides align to TRBD1. The CDR3 is made up of 14 amino acids. Unmatched junction bases numbered 6, after V lost 4 bases and J lost 5 bases. The CDR3 loop reads CASSSGGLFTEAFF. The DNA of the CDR3 is TGTGCCAGCAGTTCAGGGGGCTTGTTTACTGAAGCTTTCTTT.

This clonotype was detected ten times or more. The chain is built from TRBV10-3 and TRBJ1-2; D may be TRBD1 (6 bases). The CDR3 runs 16 residues. Germline V lookup: CDR1 ENHRY, CDR2 SYGVKD. V shed 3 bases and J shed 5 bases, with 19 bases lying between them. CDR3 sequence (DNA): TGTGCCATCAGTGAATCCAAAACACAGGGTTTATATGGCTACACCTTC. Translating gives CAISESKTQGLYGYTF.

CDR3 amino acids: CATSRAGYEQYF. CDR3 coding DNA: TGTGCCACCAGCAGAGCCGGCTACGAGCAGTACTTC. The chain carries TRBV15 and TRBJ2-7, with no clear D. This CDR3 has 12 amino acids. Trimming took off 1 base at V and 3 bases at J, with 4 bases between the two ends. Germline V CDR1 and CDR2: LNHNV, YYDKDF (reference sequence).

J is TRBJ2-1 and V is TRBV6-2 or TRBV6-3; D might be TRBD2 (5 bases). Trimming pared 0 bases from V and 6 bases from J, leaving 24 bases between. CDR1 MNHEY and CDR2 SVGEGT come from the germline V gene. This CDR3 region has 19 residues. For the CDR3, the DNA is TGTGCCAGCAGTTACTCTAATCCAGTACTAGACTCGATTCCCAATGAGCAGTTCTTC. This gives the protein CASSYSNPVLDSIPNEQFF.

In its sample, this clonotype was seen many times. The chain joins TRBV28 to TRBJ2-7; 9 positions match TRBD2. There are 15 residues in the CDR3. The ends lost 6 bases at V and 3 bases at J; junction bases unmatched: 9. Germline-derived CDR1 and CDR2 are MDHEN and SYDVKM. In nucleotides, the CDR3 is TGTGCCAGCAGCGAGACTAGCGGAGGCCTCTACGAGCAGTACTTC. Protein product: CASSETSGGLYEQYF.

This clonotype was detected only a few times. This sequence joins TRBV18 and TRBJ1-2; no firm D call. With 3 bases removed from V and 5 bases from J, the gap between germline ends came to 19 bases. This CDR3 contains 16 residues. Germline V gene sequence: CDR1 KGHSH, CDR2 LQKENI. The CDR3 loop reads CASSPPGPQRPYGYTF. As DNA, the CDR3 is TGTGCCAGCTCACCGCCCGGACCACAGAGACCTTATGGCTACACCTTC.

The CDR3 coding sequence is TGTGCCAGCAGTTTCCGCGGGGGAGGGTACTACGAGCAGTACTTC. Translated, it gives CASSFRGGGYYEQYF. The chain employs TRBV12-3 or TRBV12-4 and TRBJ2-7, with TRBD2 matching over 7 bases. This CDR3 is built from 15 residues. V shed 3 bases, J shed 3 bases, and the junction held 8 bases outside the gene matches.

In this sample, this clonotype turned up many times. The V call is TRBV28, the J call TRBJ1-1, with D possibly matching TRBD1 (5 bases). Trimming removed 4 bases from V and 0 bases from J, with 9 bases in between. Germline values: CDR1 MDHEN, CDR2 SYDVKM. CDR3 length equals 14 residues. CDR3 amino acids: CASSYGRVNTEAFF. The CDR3 bases are TGTGCCAGCAGTTACGGCAGGGTGAACACTGAAGCTTTCTTT.

There are many counts of this clonotype. For the CDR3, the DNA is TGTGCCAGCGGGGGGGGGCCAGAGACCCAGTACTTC. Its protein product is CASGGGPETQYF. The J gene is TRBJ2-5, the V gene TRBV6-1; tentatively, D is TRBD2 (7 bases). V lost 8 bases and J lost 4, with 11 bases in between. CDR3 size: 12 residues. Germline V gene sequence: CDR1 MNHNS, CDR2 SASEGT.

In its sample, this clonotype was seen a few times. The chain employs TRBV28 and TRBJ1-5; the D is unclear. With 1 base removed from V and 5 bases from J, the gap between germline ends came to 18 bases. The CDR3 is 17 residues long. Per the germline V gene, CDR1 is MDHEN and CDR2 is SYDVKM. CDR3 nucleotides: TGTGCCAGCAGTTTATTAGGTTCTCAAGGGAGGGATCAGCCCCAGCATTTT. As protein: CASSLLGSQGRDQPQHF.

This clonotype was observed at least ten times. The chain has TRBV19 and TRBJ1-5; D is perhaps TRBD1 (6 bases). V lost 6 bases, J lost 7 bases, and 16 bases lay in between. The CDR3 extends over 14 amino acids. The germline gives CDR1 LNHDA, CDR2 SQIVND (reference sequence). CDR3 bases: TGTGCCAGTAGGGATAAGGGGGGAGCGCAGCCCCAGCATTTT. It is translated as CASRDKGGAQPQHF.

At least ten counts were recorded for this clonotype. The gene calls are TRBV6-2 or TRBV6-3 and TRBJ2-4, with D perhaps TRBD2 (5 bases). The V gene's germline CDR1 is MNHEY and CDR2 SVGEGT. This CDR3 is built from 16 residues. The V and J ends lost 7 bases and 9 bases respectively, with 25 bases between them. The CDR3 region has the DNA TGTGCCAGCACCCCAGCCGGGCTGAGGGCCCGAAGCATTCAGTACTTC. It specifies CASTPAGLRARSIQYF.

This clonotype was recorded at least ten times. Mismatch with germline at one junction end may stem from a read error. The rearrangement uses TRBV7-2 and TRBJ2-4, with no clear D. The CDR3 extends over 13 amino acids. Looked up from germline, CDR1 is SGHTA and CDR2 is FQGNSA. This chain's CDR3 is CASSLIPLNLQYF. CDR3 coding DNA: TGTGCCAGCAGCTTAATCCCATTAAACCTTCAGTACTTC.

The chain joins TRBV6-1 to TRBJ2-7, with D hard to call. V lost 1 base and J 3 bases, leaving 10 bases between the germline ends. Germline lookup yields CDR1 MNHNS and CDR2 SASEGT. The CDR3 contains 14 residues. The CDR3 sequence is CASSEVAANYEQYF. In nucleotides, the CDR3 is TGTGCCAGCAGTGAAGTAGCAGCAAACTACGAGCAGTACTTC.

This chain links TRBV20-1 with TRBJ2-5; the match to TRBD2 covers 7 bases. Germline V gene sequence: CDR1 DFQATT, CDR2 SNEGSKA (reference sequence). CDR3 size: 12 residues. The junction had 3 bases not matched to a gene; V was cut back by 3 bases and J by 5 bases. The CDR3 loop reads CSASGLGETQYF. CDR3 coding DNA: TGCAGTGCTAGTGGACTAGGGGAGACCCAGTACTTC.

In this sample, this clonotype turned up many times. The rearrangement joins TRBV28 to TRBJ2-2; unclear D gene. This CDR3 is 16 amino acids long. Per the germline V gene, CDR1 is MDHEN and CDR2 is SYDVKM. V was trimmed by 5 bases and J by 1 base, leaving 14 bases between them. The CDR3 region is CASSLITLKNTGELFF. Written as DNA, the CDR3 is TGTGCCAGCAGTCTGATCACCCTGAAGAACACCGGGGAGCTGTTTTTT.

This clonotype has at least ten counts. The chain uses TRBV5-1 and TRBJ2-6; D possibly uses TRBD1 or TRBD2 (5 bases each). The CDR3 sequence is 16 residues long. V was shortened by 0 bases and J by 1 base, with 8 bases between the two germline ends. CDR1 and CDR2 (germline): SGHRS, YFSETQ. The CDR3 DNA is TGCGCCAGCAGCTTGGCTGAGGGGTCTGGGGCCAACGTCCTGACTTTC. Amino acids: CASSLAEGSGANVLTF. The variable domain in full, with the rest retrieved from reference TRBV5-1 and TRBJ2-6, is KAGVTQTPRYLIKTRGQQVTLSCSPISGHRSVSWYQQTPGQGLQFLFEYFSETQRNKGNFPGRFSGRQFSNSRSEMNVSTLELGDSALYLCASSLAEGSGANVLTFGAGSRLTVL.

CDR3 sequence reads: CSATGRLAGPEQYF. The CDR3 coding sequence is TGCAGTGCTACAGGGAGACTAGCGGGTCCCGAGCAGTACTTC. The chain combines TRBV20-1 with TRBJ2-7, with TRBD2 identical over 10 bases. The J segment lost 6 bases and the V segment lost 4 bases, leaving 9 bases of the junction unmatched. This CDR3 region has 14 residues. Germline-derived CDR1 and CDR2 are DFQATT and SNEGSKA (reference sequence).

This clonotype was seen at least ten times. The chain has TRBV28 and TRBJ2-5, with TRBD1 matching over 7 bases. V gave up 5 bases and J gave up 4 bases; unmatched junction bases: 10. Germline assignment: CDR1 MDHEN and CDR2 SYDVKM. This CDR3 is 15 amino acids long. CDR3 in DNA: TGTGCCAGCAGTCCCTTACCCCGACAGGGAGAGACCCAGTACTTC. Translation: CASSPLPRQGETQYF.

J is TRBJ1-2 and V is TRBV5-1; D is undetermined. V was clipped by 2 bases and J by 0 bases, with 11 bases between them. The CDR3 loop spans 15 amino acids. Germline values: CDR1 SGHRS, CDR2 YFSETQ. CDR3 bases: TGCGCCAGCAGCTTCCTAGACACTTCTAACTATGGCTACACCTTC. It specifies CASSFLDTSNYGYTF.

This clonotype was observed at least ten times. The genes are TRBV7-2 and TRBJ2-2; D ambiguous. With 2 bases removed from V and 5 bases from J, the gap between germline ends came to 9 bases. The CDR3 loop spans 14 amino acids. CDR1 is SGHTA, CDR2 FQGNSA, per germline. This CDR3 reads CASSLFAETGELFF. As DNA, the CDR3 is TGTGCCAGCAGCTTATTCGCGGAAACCGGGGAGCTGTTTTTT.

This clonotype was observed many times. J is TRBJ2-2 and V is TRBV12-3 or TRBV12-4, with TRBD2 as a possible D gene (6 bases). Trimming removed 5 bases at V and 9 bases at J, with 13 bases between. The CDR3 contains 13 residues. This CDR3 is CASSIGGPRELFF. The CDR3 nucleotides read TGTGCCAGCAGTATCGGGGGTCCGCGGGAGCTGTTTTTT.

This clonotype was detected ten times or more. The chain uses TRBV20-1 and TRBJ2-5; D not certain. Trimming pared 0 bases from V and 2 bases from J, leaving 10 bases between. This CDR3 is built from 14 residues. The germline V gene has CDR1 DFQATT and CDR2 SNEGSKA (reference sequence). The CDR3 is CSARDLAWQETQYF. CDR3 nucleotides: TGCAGTGCTAGAGATTTGGCTTGGCAAGAGACCCAGTACTTC.

This clonotype was recorded many times. The rearrangement links TRBV5-4 to TRBJ2-7; D possibly uses TRBD1 or TRBD2 (5 bases each). Germline-derived CDR1 and CDR2 are SGHNT and YYREEE (reference sequence). This CDR3 region has 15 residues. Between the trimmed V and J ends, which lost 0 bases and 6 bases, there was a span of 16 bases. CDR3 residues: CASSLGVGDHREQYF. The CDR3 nucleotides read TGTGCCAGCAGCTTGGGCGTGGGGGACCATCGCGAGCAGTACTTC.